The clone carrying this T cell receptor beta chain was counted only a few times. They built TCR cDNA with 5'RACE template switching, a step that put in a universal primer site and UMIs. TCRdb itself ran the 5' RACE reads through MiXCR, one entry per CDR3 protein. The sample consists of 45,000 to 60,000 distinct CDR3 sequences, 5% to 6.5% of them appearing once. Germline-derived CDR1 and CDR2 are PRHDT and FYEKMQ (reference sequence). V lost 1 base and J lost 5, with 11 bases in between. This CDR3 is 14 amino acids long. This specimen belongs to a study of T cells after yellow fever vaccination. The source is a man between 18 and 29 years old who received the YFV17D yellow fever vaccine. The chain joins TRBV13 to TRBJ2-5; possible D gene TRBD1, 6 bases. The sequenced sample was PBMCs, either bulk or a sorted T-cell subset (CD4+, CD8+, memory, or dextramer-sorted; not recorded which), obtained on the day of the yellow fever booster vaccination. The CDR3: CASSLDRVLETQYF. In DNA, the CDR3 is TGTGCCAGCAGCTTAGACAGGGTTTTGGAGACCCAGTACTTC.